This T cell receptor (beta chain) was profiled in a study of cytomegalovirus exposure and HLA in healthy donors. Across the whole study: The study's early data release held tens of millions of unique TCRs from HLA-typed donors. Findings and caveats of the study: Earlier findings revealed that most TCR beta V segments proved productive either about 87% or about 30% of the time. For TCR beta chains, V- and J-gene trimming was later linked to a missense DCLRE1C variant. It was shown in a later analysis that HLA-associated TCR beta chains were more clonally expanded than other, equally common chains.

Primers included in the PCR were 60 Vbeta and 13 Jbeta primers. The table came from immunoSEQ multiplex PCR; TCRdb's copy has only in-frame clones and leaves some out. The table includes over 150,000 clones, approximately 85% detected once. The J segment lost 6 bases and the V segment lost 0 bases, leaving 0 bases of the junction unmatched. The CDR3 runs to 14 residues. The germline CDR1 and CDR2 sequences are PRHDT and FYEKMQ (reference sequence). A remark on this clone: Its cognate antigen is unknown.

The receptor's source is a girl aged 5 to 17 in good health and CMV-seropositive. The specimen was PBMCs. The V call is TRBV13, the J call TRBJ1-2; TRBD1 agrees at 11 bases. Here the CDR3 DNA reads TGTGCCAGCAGCTTAGGGGACAGGGGGCATGGCTACACCTTC. Amino acid sequence: CASSLGDRGHGYTF.